By sample fraction, the clone carrying this T cell receptor (beta chain) is medium-sized. These data originate in a study of sequential checkpoint blockade in melanoma. In the study overall: Both treatment sequences were followed by maintenance nivolumab. TCRβ was sequenced from DNA of approximately 92 pretreatment tumors.

V was shortened by 5 bases and J by 5 bases, with 16 bases between the two germline ends. Germline V CDR1 and CDR2: SGHNT, YENEEA. The CDR3 sequence is 15 residues long. Sample treatment: randomized to nivolumab then ipilimumab (arm A) or the reverse (arm B). Clones were read by immunoSEQ multiplex PCR, and TCRdb kept only the in-frame ones, dropping some. Of approximately 2,000 clones detected, 16% appear once; the ten largest clones hold 15% to 20%. V and J are TRBV11-3 and TRBJ2-1; no reliable D call. The clonotype was recovered from a human donor with melanoma. The sample was tumor tissue (inferred from file names), taken from a patient given nivolumab and ipilimumab in sequence. CDR3 coding DNA: TGTGCCAGCAGCCCCCTCGGCAACACAGACAATGAGCAGTTCTTC. It is translated as CASSPLGNTDNEQFF.